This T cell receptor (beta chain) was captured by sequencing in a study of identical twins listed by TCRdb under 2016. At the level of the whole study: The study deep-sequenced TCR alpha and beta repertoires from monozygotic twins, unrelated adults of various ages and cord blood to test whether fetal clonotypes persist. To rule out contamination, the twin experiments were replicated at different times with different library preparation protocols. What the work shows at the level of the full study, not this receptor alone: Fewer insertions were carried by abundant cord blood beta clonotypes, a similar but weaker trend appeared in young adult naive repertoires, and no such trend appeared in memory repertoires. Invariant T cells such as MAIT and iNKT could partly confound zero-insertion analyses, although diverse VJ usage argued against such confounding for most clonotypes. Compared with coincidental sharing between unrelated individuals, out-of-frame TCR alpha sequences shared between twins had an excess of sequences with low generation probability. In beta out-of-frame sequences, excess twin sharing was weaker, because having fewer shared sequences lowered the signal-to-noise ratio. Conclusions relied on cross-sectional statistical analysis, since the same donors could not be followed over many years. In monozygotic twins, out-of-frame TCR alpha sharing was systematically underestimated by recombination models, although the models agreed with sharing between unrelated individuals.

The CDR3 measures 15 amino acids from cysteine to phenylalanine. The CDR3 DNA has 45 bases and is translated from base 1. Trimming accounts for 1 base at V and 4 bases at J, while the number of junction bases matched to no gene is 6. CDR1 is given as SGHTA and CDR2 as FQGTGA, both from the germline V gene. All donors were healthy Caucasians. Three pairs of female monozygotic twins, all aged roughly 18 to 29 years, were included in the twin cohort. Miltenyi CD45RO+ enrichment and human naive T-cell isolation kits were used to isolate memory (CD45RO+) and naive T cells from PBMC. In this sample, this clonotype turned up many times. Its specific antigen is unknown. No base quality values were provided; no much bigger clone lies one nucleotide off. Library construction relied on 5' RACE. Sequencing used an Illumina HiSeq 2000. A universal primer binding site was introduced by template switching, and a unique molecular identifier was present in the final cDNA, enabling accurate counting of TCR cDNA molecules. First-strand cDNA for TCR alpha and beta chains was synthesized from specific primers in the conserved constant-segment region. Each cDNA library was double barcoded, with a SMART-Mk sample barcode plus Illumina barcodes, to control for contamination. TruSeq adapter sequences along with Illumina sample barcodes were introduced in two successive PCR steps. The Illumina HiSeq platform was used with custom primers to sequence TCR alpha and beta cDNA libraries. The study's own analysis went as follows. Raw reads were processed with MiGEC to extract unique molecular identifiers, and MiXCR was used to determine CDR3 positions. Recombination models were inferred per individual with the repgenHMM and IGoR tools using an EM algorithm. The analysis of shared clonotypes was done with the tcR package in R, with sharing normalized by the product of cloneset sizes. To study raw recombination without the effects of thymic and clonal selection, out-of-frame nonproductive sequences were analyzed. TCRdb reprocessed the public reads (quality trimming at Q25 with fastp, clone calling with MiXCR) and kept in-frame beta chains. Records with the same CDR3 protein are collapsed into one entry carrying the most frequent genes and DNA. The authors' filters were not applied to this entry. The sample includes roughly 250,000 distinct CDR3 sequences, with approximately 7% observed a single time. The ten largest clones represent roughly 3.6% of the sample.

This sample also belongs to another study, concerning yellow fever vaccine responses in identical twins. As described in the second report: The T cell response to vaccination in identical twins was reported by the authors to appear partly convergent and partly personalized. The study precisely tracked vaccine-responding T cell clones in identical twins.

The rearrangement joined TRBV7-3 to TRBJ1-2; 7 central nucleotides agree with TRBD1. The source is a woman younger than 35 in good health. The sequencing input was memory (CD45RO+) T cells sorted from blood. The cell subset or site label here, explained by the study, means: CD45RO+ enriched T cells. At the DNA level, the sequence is TGTGCCAGCAGCTTAAAGGCCGGGGACAGCTATGGCTACACCTTC. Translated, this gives CASSLKAGDSYGYTF.